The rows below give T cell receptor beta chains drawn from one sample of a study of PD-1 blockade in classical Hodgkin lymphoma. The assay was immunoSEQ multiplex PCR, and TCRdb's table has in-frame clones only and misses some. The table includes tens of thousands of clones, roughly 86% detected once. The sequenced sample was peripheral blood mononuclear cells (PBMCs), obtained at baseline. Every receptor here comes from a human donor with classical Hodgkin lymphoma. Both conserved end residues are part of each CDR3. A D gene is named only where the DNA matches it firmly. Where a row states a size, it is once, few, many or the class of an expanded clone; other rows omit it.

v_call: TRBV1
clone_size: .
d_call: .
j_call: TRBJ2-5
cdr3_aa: CTSSQATVGKTQYF
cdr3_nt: TGCACCAGCAGCCAAGCGACGGTGGGGAAGACCCAGTACTTC

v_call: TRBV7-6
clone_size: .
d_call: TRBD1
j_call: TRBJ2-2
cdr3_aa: CASSLGFQGARTGELFF
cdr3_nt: TGTGCCAGCAGCTTAGGATTTCAGGGGGCGCGGACCGGGGAGCTGTTTTTT

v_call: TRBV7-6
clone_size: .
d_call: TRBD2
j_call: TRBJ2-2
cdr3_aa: CASSSRVAGTNTGELFF
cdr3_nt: TGTGCCAGCAGCTCACGAGTAGCGGGAACGAACACCGGGGAGCTGTTTTTT

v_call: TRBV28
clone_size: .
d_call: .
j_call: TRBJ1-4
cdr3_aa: CASSPANEKLFF
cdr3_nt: TGTGCCAGCAGCCCAGCTAATGAAAAACTGTTTTTT

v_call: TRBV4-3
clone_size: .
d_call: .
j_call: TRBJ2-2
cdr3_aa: CASSQGVTHTGELFF
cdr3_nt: TGCGCCAGCAGCCAAGGGGTTACCCACACCGGGGAGCTGTTTTTT

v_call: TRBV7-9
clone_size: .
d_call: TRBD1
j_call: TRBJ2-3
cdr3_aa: CASRRPGQGGKDTQYF
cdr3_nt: TGTGCCAGCAGGCGCCCAGGACAGGGGGGTAAAGATACGCAGTATTTT

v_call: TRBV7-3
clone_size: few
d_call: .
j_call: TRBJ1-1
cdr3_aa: CASSLQGLDVSGTEAFF
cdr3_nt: TGTGCCAGCAGCCTCCAGGGGTTAGATGTGTCGGGTACTGAAGCTTTCTTT

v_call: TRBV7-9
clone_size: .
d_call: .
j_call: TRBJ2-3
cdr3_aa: CASSSQGSTSTDTQYF
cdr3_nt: TGTGCCAGCAGCTCCCAGGGGTCAACTAGCACAGATACGCAGTATTTT

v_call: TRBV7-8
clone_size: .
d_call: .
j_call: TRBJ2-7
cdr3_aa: CASSLFGGIGGEQYF
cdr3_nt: TGTGCCAGCAGCCTGTTTGGCGGGATTGGTGGCGAGCAGTACTTC

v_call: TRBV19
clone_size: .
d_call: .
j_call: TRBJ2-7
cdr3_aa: CASSDGEQYF
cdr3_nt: TGTGCCAGTAGTGACGGTGAGCAGTACTTC

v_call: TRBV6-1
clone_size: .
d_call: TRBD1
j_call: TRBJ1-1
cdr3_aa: CASSGHRGGTEAFF
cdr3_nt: TGTGCCAGCAGTGGACACAGGGGTGGCACTGAAGCTTTCTTT

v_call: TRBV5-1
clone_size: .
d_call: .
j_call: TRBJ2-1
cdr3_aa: CASSLTGGYYNEQFF
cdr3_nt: TGCGCCAGCAGCTTGACCGGGGGATACTACAATGAGCAGTTCTTC

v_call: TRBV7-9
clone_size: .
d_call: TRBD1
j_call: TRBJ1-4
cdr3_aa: CASSPTGGGEKLFF
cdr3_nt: TGTGCCAGCAGCCCGACAGGGGGCGGGGAAAAACTGTTTTTT

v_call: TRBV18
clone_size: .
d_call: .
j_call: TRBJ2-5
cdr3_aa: CASSPSPLRETQYF
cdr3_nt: TGTGCCAGCTCACCATCCCCCCTGAGGGAGACCCAGTACTTC

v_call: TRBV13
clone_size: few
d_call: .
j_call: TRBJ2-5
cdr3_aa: CASSSTPTETQYF
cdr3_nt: TGTGCCAGCAGCTCAACTCCGACAGAGACCCAGTACTTC

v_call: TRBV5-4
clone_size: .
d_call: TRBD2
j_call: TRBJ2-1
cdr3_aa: CASSSRTSGSYNEQFF
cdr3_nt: TGTGCCAGCAGCTCCAGGACTAGCGGCTCCTACAATGAGCAGTTCTTC

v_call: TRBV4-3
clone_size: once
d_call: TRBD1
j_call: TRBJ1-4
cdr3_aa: CASSQVPVIWDRANEKLFF
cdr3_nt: TGCGCCAGCAGCCAAGTACCCGTAATCTGGGACAGGGCTAATGAAAAACTGTTTTTT

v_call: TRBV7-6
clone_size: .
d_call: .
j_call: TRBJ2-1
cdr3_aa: CASSSTLYNEQFF
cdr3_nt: TGTGCCAGCAGCTCGACTCTTTACAATGAGCAGTTCTTC

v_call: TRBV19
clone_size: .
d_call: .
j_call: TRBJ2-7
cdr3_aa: CASSIGAGRYEQYF
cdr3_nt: TGTGCCAGTAGTATAGGGGCAGGGAGGTACGAGCAGTACTTC

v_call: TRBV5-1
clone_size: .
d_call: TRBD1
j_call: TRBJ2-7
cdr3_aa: CASSSGTGVGEQYF
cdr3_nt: TGCGCCAGCAGCTCCGGGACAGGGGTGGGCGAGCAGTACTTC

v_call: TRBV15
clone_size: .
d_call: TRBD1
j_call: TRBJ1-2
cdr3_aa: CATSREDRVPYTF
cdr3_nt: TGTGCCACCAGCAGAGAGGACAGGGTGCCCTACACCTTC

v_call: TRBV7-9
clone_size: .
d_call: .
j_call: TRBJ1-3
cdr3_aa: CASSLVGDAGNTIYF
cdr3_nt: TGTGCCAGCAGCTTAGTAGGGGATGCTGGAAACACCATATATTTT

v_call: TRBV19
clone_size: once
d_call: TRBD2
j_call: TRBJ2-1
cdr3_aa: CASSTTSGFNEQFF
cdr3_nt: TGTGCCAGTAGCACGACTAGCGGCTTCAATGAGCAGTTCTTC

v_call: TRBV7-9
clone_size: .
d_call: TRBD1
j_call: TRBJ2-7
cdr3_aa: CASTRKGQGAYEQYF
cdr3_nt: TGTGCCAGCACCAGAAAGGGGCAGGGGGCCTACGAGCAGTACTTC

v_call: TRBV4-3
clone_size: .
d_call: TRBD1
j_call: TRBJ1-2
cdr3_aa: CASSQEGDSRRGGYTF
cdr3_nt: TGCGCCAGCAGCCAAGAGGGGGACAGCCGGCGGGGTGGCTACACCTTC

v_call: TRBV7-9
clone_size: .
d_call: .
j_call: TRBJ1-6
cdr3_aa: CASRRRDRNSPLHF
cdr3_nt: TGTGCCAGCAGGAGGAGAGACAGGAATTCACCCCTCCACTTT

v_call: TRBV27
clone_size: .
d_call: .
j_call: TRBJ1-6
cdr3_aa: CASSLSGPRPHFSYNSPLHF
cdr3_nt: TGTGCCAGCAGTTTATCAGGACCCCGCCCACACTTCTCCTATAATTCACCCCTCCACTTT

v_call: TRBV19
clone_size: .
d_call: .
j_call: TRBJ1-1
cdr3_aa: CASNWAGEAFF
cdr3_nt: TGTGCCAGTAACTGGGCCGGTGAAGCTTTCTTT

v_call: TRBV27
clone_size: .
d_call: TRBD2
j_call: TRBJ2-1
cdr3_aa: CASRLAGGRYNEQFF
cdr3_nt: TGTGCCAGCAGACTAGCGGGGGGCCGTTACAATGAGCAGTTCTTC

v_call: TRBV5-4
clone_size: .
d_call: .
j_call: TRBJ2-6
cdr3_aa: CASSLVGSGANVLTF
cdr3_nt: TGTGCCAGCAGCTTGGTTGGTTCCGGGGCCAACGTCCTGACTTTC

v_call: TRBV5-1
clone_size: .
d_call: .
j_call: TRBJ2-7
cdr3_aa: CASTPAARIYEQYF
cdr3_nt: TGCGCCAGCACCCCAGCCGCCAGAATCTACGAGCAGTACTTC

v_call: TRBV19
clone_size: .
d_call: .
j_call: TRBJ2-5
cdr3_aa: CASTRGQRSQETQYF
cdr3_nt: TGTGCCAGTACGAGGGGACAACGGAGCCAAGAGACCCAGTACTTC

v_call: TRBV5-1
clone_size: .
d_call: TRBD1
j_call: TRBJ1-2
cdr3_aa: CASSFGTGRTANYGYTF
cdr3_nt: TGCGCCAGCAGCTTCGGGACAGGGAGAACAGCTAACTATGGCTACACCTTC

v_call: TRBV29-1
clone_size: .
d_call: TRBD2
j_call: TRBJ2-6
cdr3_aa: CSVLESRGGATGANVLTF
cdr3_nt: TGCAGCGTTCTAGAATCGCGGGGGGGAGCGACTGGGGCCAACGTCCTGACTTTC

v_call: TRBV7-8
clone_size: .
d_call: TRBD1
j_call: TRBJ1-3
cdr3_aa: CASSSGTGPGNTIYF
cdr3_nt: TGTGCCAGCAGCTCGGGGACAGGGCCCGGAAACACCATATATTTT

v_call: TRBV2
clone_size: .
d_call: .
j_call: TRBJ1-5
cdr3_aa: CASSEGWAHGQHF
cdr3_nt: TGTGCCAGCAGTGAAGGTTGGGCCCATGGCCAGCATTTT

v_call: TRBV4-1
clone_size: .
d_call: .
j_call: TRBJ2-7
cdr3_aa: CASSQDNLPGEQYF
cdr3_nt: TGCGCCAGCAGCCAAGATAATCTCCCGGGCGAGCAGTACTTC

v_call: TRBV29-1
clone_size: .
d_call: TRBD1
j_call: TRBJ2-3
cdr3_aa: CSVRQGEDTQYF
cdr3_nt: TGCAGCGTACGACAGGGGGAAGATACGCAGTATTTT

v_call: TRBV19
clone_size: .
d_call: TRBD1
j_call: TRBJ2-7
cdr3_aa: CASSLTGQGAYEQYF
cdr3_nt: TGTGCCAGTAGTTTGACGGGACAGGGGGCCTACGAGCAGTACTTC

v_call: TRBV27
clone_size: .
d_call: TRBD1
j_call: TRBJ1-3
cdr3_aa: CASTLDRDGNTIYF
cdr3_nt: TGTGCCAGCACTCTGGACAGGGATGGAAACACCATATATTTT

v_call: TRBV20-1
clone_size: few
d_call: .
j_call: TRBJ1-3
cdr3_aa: CSAEGGDTIYF
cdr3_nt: TGCAGTGCCGAAGGGGGAGACACCATATATTTT

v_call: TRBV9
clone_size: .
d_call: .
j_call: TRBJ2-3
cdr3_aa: CASSNRRQVGSPDTQYF
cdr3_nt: TGTGCCAGCAGCAACCGAAGACAGGTAGGGTCCCCAGATACGCAGTATTTT

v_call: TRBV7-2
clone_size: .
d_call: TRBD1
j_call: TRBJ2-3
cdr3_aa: CASTRDSWDTQYF
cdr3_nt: TGTGCCAGCACCAGGGACAGTTGGGATACGCAGTATTTT

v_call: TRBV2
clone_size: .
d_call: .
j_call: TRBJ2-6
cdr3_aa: CASRATLSGANVLTF
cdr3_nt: TGTGCCAGCAGGGCAACACTATCTGGGGCCAACGTCCTGACTTTC

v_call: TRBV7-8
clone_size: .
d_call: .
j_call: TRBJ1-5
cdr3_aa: CASSPDRTSANQPQHF
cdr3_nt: TGTGCCAGCAGCCCTGACAGGACGAGTGCCAATCAGCCCCAGCATTTT

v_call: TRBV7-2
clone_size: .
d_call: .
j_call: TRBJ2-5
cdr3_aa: CASSLSARSRFQETQYF
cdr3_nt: TGTGCCAGCAGCTTATCTGCCCGGTCCCGTTTTCAAGAGACCCAGTACTTC

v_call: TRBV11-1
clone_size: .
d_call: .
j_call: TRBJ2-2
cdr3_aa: CASSYVVGELFF
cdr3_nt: TGTGCCAGCAGCTACGTGGTCGGGGAGCTGTTTTTT

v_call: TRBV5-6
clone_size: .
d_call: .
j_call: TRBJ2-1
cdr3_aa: CASSLGGSDEQFF
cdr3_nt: TGTGCCAGCAGCTTAGGAGGGTCCGATGAGCAGTTCTTC

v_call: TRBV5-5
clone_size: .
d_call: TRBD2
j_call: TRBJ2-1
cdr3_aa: CASSGGTSYNEQFF
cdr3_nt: TGTGCCAGCAGCGGGGGGACTAGCTACAATGAGCAGTTCTTC

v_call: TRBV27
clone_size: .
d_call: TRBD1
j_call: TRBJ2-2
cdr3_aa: CASSFRDRYTGELFF
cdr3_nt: TGTGCCAGCAGTTTCCGGGACAGATACACCGGGGAGCTGTTTTTT

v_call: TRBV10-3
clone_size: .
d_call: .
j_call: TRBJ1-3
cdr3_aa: CAIVGPGNTIYF
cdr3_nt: TGTGCCATCGTCGGGCCCGGAAACACCATATATTTT